Following are 31 T cell receptor beta chains from one sample sequenced in a study of a mutant IDH1 vaccine in newly diagnosed glioma. These receptors lack a known antigen. Time point defined: week 11, during vaccination. The vaccine gave 300 ug of a 20-mer mutant IDH1 peptide subcutaneously per dose. Sequencing used immunoSEQ multiplex PCR; TCRdb keeps in-frame clones, though not all of them. Of roughly 61,000 clones listed, under 90% are singletons. Sequenced here: PBMCs, sampled from a glioma patient whose treatment included an IDH1 peptide vaccine. Receptors were obtained from a man in his fifties or sixties with glioma.

This chain links TRBV5-1 with TRBJ1-2, with a tentative D call TRBD1 (6 bases). CDR1 is SGHRS and CDR2 is YFSETQ in the germline V gene. This CDR3 contains 15 residues. Trimming took 5 bases from V and 3 from J, leaving 17 bases between them. The CDR3 spells CASSPMGGADYGYTF. CDR3 bases: TGCGCCAGCAGTCCCATGGGGGGCGCAGACTATGGCTACACCTTC.

The genes are TRBV5-6 and TRBJ2-2; D ambiguous. Germline-derived CDR1 and CDR2 are SGHDT and YYEEEE. V lost 4 bases and J lost 0, with 13 bases in between. The CDR3 runs to 16 residues. The CDR3 spells CASSRVTVANTGELFF. For the CDR3, the DNA is TGTGCCAGCAGCCGAGTCACGGTTGCGAACACCGGGGAGCTGTTTTTT.

The rearrangement joins TRBV2 to TRBJ1-2, with D possibly being TRBD1 (6 bases). Trimming stripped 4 bases from V and 4 bases from J, with 10 bases between. The germline V gene encodes CDR1 SNHLY and CDR2 FYNNEI. The CDR3 loop spans 13 amino acids. CDR3 DNA sequence: TGTGCCAGCAGTGTCGCGGACAGCTATGGCTACACCTTC. Translated: CASSVADSYGYTF.

This chain connects TRBV19 to TRBJ1-2; no clear D. CDR1 is LNHDA and CDR2 is SQIVND in the germline V gene (reference sequence). This CDR3 region has 13 residues. Trimming cost V 3 bases and J 4 bases, with 9 bases left between them. The CDR3 sequence is CASSMQRSYGYTF. CDR3 coding DNA: TGTGCCAGTAGTATGCAGAGAAGCTATGGCTACACCTTC.

This clone was seen a handful of times. J is TRBJ2-2 and V is TRBV7-6; 8 bases fit TRBD1. The V and J ends lost 5 bases and 4 bases, in that order; junction bases with no gene match: 9. In germline, CDR1 is SGHVS, CDR2 FNYEAQ. The CDR3 is 16 residues long. This CDR3 is CASSTRTGTFTGELFF. The CDR3 nucleotides read TGTGCCAGCAGCACCCGGACAGGGACGTTCACCGGGGAGCTGTTTTTT.

The chain carries TRBV4-1 and TRBJ1-1; D unclear. The CDR3 sequence is 13 residues long. Germline V lookup: CDR1 MGHRA, CDR2 YSYEKL. V was clipped by 0 bases and J by 6 bases, with 8 bases between them. CDR3 protein: CASSQEGSAEAFF. DNA of the CDR3: TGCGCCAGCAGCCAAGAAGGGTCGGCTGAAGCTTTCTTT.

The chain uses TRBV15 and TRBJ2-5; no reliable D call. Germline CDR1 and CDR2: LNHNV and YYDKDF (reference sequence). Between the trimmed V and J ends, which lost 6 bases and 2 bases, there was a span of 10 bases. The CDR3 has 13 amino acids. The CDR3 DNA reads TGTGCCACCAGTAGTGGGATACAAGAGACCCAGTACTTC. As protein: CATSSGIQETQYF.

The chain uses TRBV19 and TRBJ2-7; possibly TRBD2 for D (6 bases). Trimming removed 6 bases at V and 2 bases at J, with 14 bases between. Germline V gene lookup returns CDR1 LNHDA and CDR2 SQIVND (reference sequence). The CDR3 contains 14 residues. The CDR3 region has the DNA TGTGCCAGTAGGGGGGGAAGCGGGCCCTACGAGCAGTACTTC. Translated, it gives CASRGGSGPYEQYF. Filled out from reference TRBV19 and TRBJ2-7, the complete variable domain reads DGGITQSPKYLFRKEGQNVTLSCEQNLNHDAMYWYRQDPGQGLRLIYYSQIVNDFQKGDIAEGYSVSREKKESFPLTVTSAQKNPTAFYLCASRGGSGPYEQYFGPGTRLTVT.

CDR3 in amino acids: CASSLGASGSYEQYF. The CDR3, as DNA: TGCGCCAGCAGCTTGGGGGCTAGCGGGAGCTACGAGCAGTACTTC. This sequence joins TRBV5-1 and TRBJ2-7; 10 nucleotides align to TRBD2. V shed 0 bases, J shed 3 bases, and the junction held 3 bases outside the gene matches. The germline V gene encodes CDR1 SGHRS and CDR2 YFSETQ. The CDR3 contains 15 residues.

The chain couples TRBV7-9 to TRBJ1-2; D unclear. This CDR3 is 16 amino acids long. Germline CDR1 reads SEHNR; CDR2 reads FQNEAQ (reference sequence). Between the trimmed V and J ends, which lost 3 bases and 0 bases, there was a span of 14 bases. The CDR3 loop reads CASSFALTRANYGYTF. In nucleotides, the CDR3 is TGTGCCAGCAGCTTCGCCCTGACACGAGCTAACTATGGCTACACCTTC.

The rearrangement uses TRBV28 and TRBJ2-2; no definite D call. Trimming cost V 2 bases and J 4 bases, with 5 bases left between them. CDR3 size: 13 residues. CDR1 is MDHEN, CDR2 SYDVKM, per germline. CDR3 residues: CASSLSPTGELFF. In DNA form, the CDR3 reads TGTGCCAGCAGTTTAAGTCCCACCGGGGAGCTGTTTTTT.

The chain joins TRBV4-2 to TRBJ2-1; TRBD1 is a possible D gene (6 bases). In germline, CDR1 is LGHNA, CDR2 YNFKEQ. This CDR3 has 14 residues. Trimming pared 5 bases from V and 4 bases from J, leaving 12 bases between. CDR3 sequence: CASSKGHLYNEQFF. The CDR3 bases are TGTGCCAGCAGCAAGGGACACCTTTACAATGAGCAGTTCTTC.

This chain connects TRBV5-1 to TRBJ1-1; 8 bases map to TRBD1. The germline CDR1 and CDR2 sequences are SGHRS and YFSETQ. V trimming: 6 bases; J trimming: 1 base; junction bases outside the gene matches: 5. This CDR3 comprises 14 residues. This CDR3 is CASTSGGGNTEAFF. CDR3 nucleotides: TGCGCCAGCACCTCAGGGGGCGGGAACACTGAAGCTTTCTTT. Full variable domain (missing parts from reference TRBV5-1 and TRBJ1-1): KAGVTQTPRYLIKTRGQQVTLSCSPISGHRSVSWYQQTPGQGLQFLFEYFSETQRNKGNFPGRFSGRQFSNSRSEMNVSTLELGDSALYLCASTSGGGNTEAFFGQGTRLTVV.

The rearrangement joins TRBV4-3 to TRBJ1-5, with 8 bases matching TRBD1. The CDR3 extends over 15 amino acids. The V gene end was trimmed by 4 bases and the J gene end by 5 bases; junction bases not matched to a gene: 7. Germline CDR1 LGHNA, CDR2 YSLEER. The CDR3 DNA is TGCGCCAGCAGCCCTACAGGACAGGGAGATCAGCCCCAGCATTTT. Translating gives CASSPTGQGDQPQHF.

This clone was seen only a few times. This chain links TRBV7-9 with TRBJ1-6; D not certain. Germline V gene lookup returns CDR1 SEHNR and CDR2 FQNEAQ (reference sequence). This CDR3 comprises 15 residues. Trimming took 0 bases from V and 7 from J, leaving 10 bases between them. For the CDR3, the DNA is TGTGCCAGCAGCTTAGCCGGGATGGGCAATTCACCCCTCCACTTT. It yields the protein CASSLAGMGNSPLHF.

The genes are TRBV15 and TRBJ1-1; D gene ambiguous. This CDR3 comprises 13 residues. Germline loops: CDR1 LNHNV, CDR2 YYDKDF (reference sequence). The ends were cut back, 5 bases at V and 0 bases at J, with 7 bases in the middle. CDR3 loop: CATSVDLNTEAFF. As DNA, the CDR3 is TGTGCCACCAGCGTGGACCTGAACACTGAAGCTTTCTTT.

The V call is TRBV19, the J call TRBJ2-3; D is unclear. The CDR3 is 11 residues long. V lost 2 bases to trimming and J lost 3 bases, with 0 bases between them. The germline CDR1 and CDR2 sequences are LNHDA and SQIVND (reference sequence). The CDR3 nucleotides are TGTGCCAGTAGTATAACAGATACGCAGTATTTT. This codes for CASSITDTQYF.

This clone has only a few counts. The rearrangement joins TRBV4-1 to TRBJ1-1; D gene ambiguous. The CDR3 loop spans 13 amino acids. The germline V and J ends were trimmed by 6 bases and 1 base, with 9 bases remaining between them. CDR1 and CDR2 (germline): MGHRA, YSYEKL. CDR3 region: CASSRSANTEAFF. The CDR3 DNA follows: TGCGCCAGCAGTCGCTCAGCGAACACTGAAGCTTTCTTT.

This chain joins TRBV2 and TRBJ1-4; D might be TRBD1 (6 bases). V was shortened by 6 bases and J by 8 bases, with 10 bases between the two germline ends. This CDR3 region has 12 residues. Germline CDR1 SNHLY, CDR2 FYNNEI. DNA of the CDR3: TGTGCCAGCAGAGGACAGCCCGAAAAACTGTTTTTT. Protein: CASRGQPEKLFF.

The rearrangement uses TRBV4-1 and TRBJ1-1; D call uncertain. Germline V gene lookup returns CDR1 MGHRA and CDR2 YSYEKL. This CDR3 has 12 residues. V lost 1 base, J lost 7 bases, and 7 bases lay in between. The CDR3 DNA reads as TGCGCCAGCAGCCAAGGGAGCCATGAAGCTTTCTTT. This sequence encodes CASSQGSHEAFF.

The rearrangement links TRBV19 to TRBJ1-5, with D perhaps TRBD1 (5 bases). Trimming left V 1 base short and J 0 bases short, with 7 bases between. Germline CDR1 LNHDA, CDR2 SQIVND (reference sequence). This CDR3 is 15 amino acids long. CDR3 DNA sequence: TGTGCCAGTAGTATAGGGGGCTATAGCAATCAGCCCCAGCATTTT. Translating gives CASSIGGYSNQPQHF. Complete variable domain (other parts from reference TRBV19 and TRBJ1-5): DGGITQSPKYLFRKEGQNVTLSCEQNLNHDAMYWYRQDPGQGLRLIYYSQIVNDFQKGDIAEGYSVSREKKESFPLTVTSAQKNPTAFYLCASSIGGYSNQPQHFGDGTRLSIL.

This chain joins TRBV19 and TRBJ1-1; D call uncertain. Germline-derived CDR1 and CDR2 are LNHDA and SQIVND (reference sequence). The CDR3 totals 13 residues. V lost 5 bases to trimming and J lost 1 base, with 8 bases between them. CDR3 DNA: TGTGCCAGTAGTCCGCTTTCGAACACTGAAGCTTTCTTT. The encoded protein is CASSPLSNTEAFF.

This clone was detected only a few times. The chain uses TRBV7-9 and TRBJ1-1; D ambiguous. This CDR3 has 14 amino acids. Germline V gene lookup returns CDR1 SEHNR and CDR2 FQNEAQ (reference sequence). Deletions cut 2 bases from V and 4 bases from J, with 11 bases between. CDR3 nucleotide sequence: TGTGCCAGCAGCTTAACTTCCGGTGGCACTGAAGCTTTCTTT. Its protein product is CASSLTSGGTEAFF.

The gene calls are TRBV6-1 and TRBJ2-7; 10 positions agree with TRBD2. The V gene end was trimmed by 4 bases and the J gene end by 4 bases; junction bases not matched to a gene: 4. This CDR3 is built from 14 residues. Per the germline V gene, CDR1 is MNHNS and CDR2 is SASEGT. DNA for the CDR3: TGTGCCAGCAGTGCACTAGCGGGGATTTACGAGCAGTACTTC. Amino acids: CASSALAGIYEQYF.

The rearrangement links TRBV6-1 to TRBJ2-3; D is unresolved. Trimming removed 6 bases from V and 0 bases from J, with 10 bases in between. CDR1 is MNHNS, CDR2 SASEGT, per germline. CDR3 length: 14 residues. CDR3 sequence (DNA): TGTGCCAGCAGCCAGACGGCGAGCACAGATACGCAGTATTTT. Translated, it gives CASSQTASTDTQYF.

V and J are TRBV7-9 and TRBJ2-1; 8 bases match TRBD2. Germline V gene sequence: CDR1 SEHNR, CDR2 FQNEAQ (reference sequence). V lost 6 bases, J lost 4 bases, and 8 bases stayed unmatched. The CDR3 contains 15 residues. The CDR3 protein is CASSVATSAYNEQFF. As DNA, the CDR3 is TGTGCCAGCAGTGTCGCGACTAGCGCTTACAATGAGCAGTTCTTC.

This chain links TRBV5-4 with TRBJ2-3; D call uncertain. Germline lookup yields CDR1 SGHNT and CDR2 YYREEE (reference sequence). V was pared by 4 bases and J by 4 bases, with 10 bases between. CDR3 length: 13 amino acids. The CDR3 is CASSQVEADTQYF. The CDR3 DNA follows: TGTGCCAGCAGCCAGGTCGAGGCAGATACGCAGTATTTT.

The sample holds a few counts of this clone. The chain links TRBV19 to TRBJ1-1; tentatively, D is TRBD1 (6 bases). CDR3 size: 13 residues. Between the trimmed V and J ends, which lost 9 bases and 4 bases, there was a span of 15 bases. Per germline, CDR1 LNHDA and CDR2 SQIVND (reference sequence). CDR3 DNA: TGTGCCAGCTCCGGGGGGGGGCCCACTGAAGCTTTCTTT. It specifies CASSGGGPTEAFF.

The chain couples TRBV20-1 to TRBJ2-1; tentative D call: TRBD2 (5 bases). Germline V gives CDR1 DFQATT, CDR2 SNEGSKA (reference sequence). V was cut by 5 bases and J by 10 bases, with 12 bases left in between. CDR3 length: 11 amino acids. The chain's CDR3 is CSAYIPGEQFF. The CDR3 DNA is TGCAGTGCTTATATTCCGGGGGAGCAGTTCTTC.

The V and J genes are TRBV14 and TRBJ1-2, with 7 bases matching TRBD1. Germline V lookup: CDR1 SGHDN, CDR2 FVKESK. Trimming removed 3 bases from V and 0 bases from J; junction bases left unmatched: 7. This CDR3 has 16 amino acids. The CDR3 is CASSHTGTEANYGYTF. CDR3 in DNA: TGTGCCAGCAGCCATACCGGGACAGAAGCTAACTATGGCTACACCTTC.

This clone was found once. The rearrangement joins TRBV21-1 to TRBJ2-7; the table's D call TRBD1 went unverified against the DNA. TRBV21-1 is deemed a pseudogene. The CDR3 spans 16 residues. CDR3 amino acids: CASSKEQDIKPYEQYF. CDR3 sequence (DNA): TGTGCCAGCAGCAAAGAACAGGACATAAAACCCTACGAGCAGTACTTC.